The 27 T cell receptor beta chains below were found in one sample sequenced in a study of naive and memory T cell subsets. An oligonucleotide containing a UMI was ligated to the 3' end of TCR cDNA. Ligated cDNA underwent four rounds of PCR with nested alpha and beta constant region primers and SP2. TCRdb reprocessed the UMI-ligation and nested PCR reads via MiXCR and lists one record per CDR3 protein. Here the sample spans more than 25,000 distinct CDR3 sequences, around 5.3% being singletons. The sequencing input was blood. Every receptor here comes from an adult in good health.

Many counts were recorded for this clonotype. The chain combines TRBV28 with TRBJ2-2; D uncertain. The CDR3 runs 15 residues. From germline, CDR1 is MDHEN and CDR2 SYDVKM. The ends were cut back, 5 bases at V and 3 bases at J, with 13 bases in the middle. The CDR3 bases are TGTGCCAGCAGTCCCGGGTCCTACGACACCGGGGAGCTGTTTTTT. Its protein product is CASSPGSYDTGELFF. Based on the CDR3 plus reference TRBV28 and TRBJ2-2, the full variable domain is DVKVTQSSRYLVKRTGEKVFLECVQDMDHENMFWYRQDPGLGLRLIYFSYDVKMKEKGDIPEGYSVSREKKERFSLILESASTNQTSMYLCASSPGSYDTGELFFGEGSRLTVL.

The sample holds many counts of this clonotype. The V and J genes are TRBV6-5 and TRBJ2-2; TRBD2 agrees at 7 bases. The CDR3 length is 16 residues. Germline CDR1 reads MNHEY; CDR2 reads SVGAGI. J was trimmed by 6 bases and V by 7 bases; bases with no gene match: 14. The CDR3 coding sequence is TGTGCCAGCAACCGTAACGACGGGAGGCGCGCCGGGGAGCTGTTTTTT. Its translation: CASNRNDGRRAGELFF.

With respect to this clonotype: Because it lacks the conserved phenylalanine or tryptophan at the end, this CDR3 is likely a read error. Because the CDR3's place on the DNA is in doubt, the DNA is left out and the CDR3 is given as listed by TCRdb. The chain is built from TRBV6-2 or TRBV6-3 and TRBJ2-4; the D call of TRBD1 is as the table states it, not checked on the DNA. Ends included, the CDR3 has 16 residues. Germline CDR1 and CDR2: MNHEY and SVGEGT. CDR3 loop: CASSPNGVAEKNIQEG.

This clonotype came up many times. The V gene is TRBV5-6, the J gene TRBJ1-2; possible D gene TRBD1, 6 bases. Germline loops: CDR1 SGHDT, CDR2 YYEEEE. CDR3 length: 14 residues. Trimming took 4 bases from V and 5 from J, leaving 15 bases between them. In DNA, the CDR3 is TGTGCCAGCAGCGGATGGGGGGCCTCGTATGGCTACACCTTC. It yields the protein CASSGWGASYGYTF.

This clonotype was detected many times. J is TRBJ1-1 and V is TRBV4-1; 8 positions match TRBD1. The germline V gene encodes CDR1 MGHRA and CDR2 YSYEKL. The CDR3 loop spans 15 amino acids. J gave up 5 bases and V 1 base, and 6 bases lay outside the gene matches. CDR3 protein: CASSQGAGGNTEAFF. CDR3 nucleotide sequence: TGCGCCAGCAGCCAAGGGGCAGGGGGCAATACTGAAGCTTTCTTT.

The rearrangement links TRBV11-1 to TRBJ2-5, with TRBD1 matching 7 bases. The V gene end was trimmed by 5 bases and the J gene end by 3 bases; junction bases not matched to a gene: 12. The CDR3 length is 16 residues. Germline assignment: CDR1 SGHAT and CDR2 FQDESV (reference sequence). In nucleotides, the CDR3 is TGTGCCAGCAGCCCGGGACAGCTACCGAGCGAAGAGACCCAGTACTTC. This gives the protein CASSPGQLPSEETQYF. Variable domain in full (rest from reference TRBV11-1 and TRBJ2-5): EAEVAQSPRYKITEKSQAVAFWCDPISGHATLYWYRQILGQGPELLVQFQDESVVDDSQLPKDRFSAERLKGVDSTLKIQPAELGDSAMYLCASSPGQLPSEETQYFGPGTRLLVL.

A few counts support this clonotype. This chain joins TRBV6-5 and TRBJ2-3, with 14 positions matching TRBD2. V dropped 5 bases and J dropped 8; count of bases not matched to a gene: 12. Germline loops: CDR1 MNHEY, CDR2 SVGAGI. The CDR3 is 17 residues long. DNA for the CDR3: TGTGCCAGCAGTCCCCCGGGACTAGCGGGAGAGATGGGTACGCAGTATTTT. It specifies CASSPPGLAGEMGTQYF.

This clonotype showed up many times. The genes are TRBV29-1 and TRBJ2-5; TRBD1 aligns across 7 bases. With V trimmed by 4 bases and J by 4 bases, 3 bases remained unmatched. Looked up from germline, CDR1 is SQVTM and CDR2 is ANQGSEA. This CDR3 is built from 12 residues. The CDR3: CSVAQGIETQYF. CDR3 bases: TGCAGCGTTGCACAGGGGATAGAGACCCAGTACTTC.

This clonotype was seen many times. The chain is built from TRBV20-1 and TRBJ2-7; 10 bases are shared with TRBD2. CDR1 and CDR2 from the germline V gene are DFQATT and SNEGSKA (reference sequence). This CDR3 is 13 amino acids long. Trimming at V came to 1 base and at J to 3 bases, leaving 0 bases not matched to a gene. The CDR3: CSARASGSYEQYF. DNA for the CDR3: TGCAGTGCTAGAGCTAGCGGGAGCTACGAGCAGTACTTC.

The chain couples TRBV4-1 to TRBJ2-7; 13 nucleotides match TRBD2. V shed 2 bases, J shed 4 bases, and the junction held 2 bases outside the gene matches. There are 15 residues in the CDR3. The germline V gene encodes CDR1 MGHRA and CDR2 YSYEKL. CDR3 residues: CASSQTTSGRYEQYF. Here the CDR3 DNA reads TGCGCCAGCAGCCAAACGACTAGCGGGAGGTACGAGCAGTACTTC.

In its sample, this clonotype was seen many times. V is TRBV29-1 and J is TRBJ2-3, with a weak D call TRBD2 (5 bases). The CDR3 is 13 amino acids. Germline CDR1 and CDR2: SQVTM and ANQGSEA. Trimming cost V 4 bases and J 2 bases, with 10 bases left between them. The chain's CDR3 is CSVGAGPTDTQYF. CDR3 coding DNA: TGCAGCGTTGGTGCGGGTCCCACAGATACGCAGTATTTT.

This clonotype is medium-sized within its sample. The rearrangement uses TRBV29-1 and TRBJ2-3; D ambiguous. The V end was cut by 1 base, the J end by 2 bases, with 10 bases between. The germline V gene encodes CDR1 SQVTM and CDR2 ANQGSEA. The CDR3 is made up of 14 amino acids. The chain's CDR3 is CSVEGDPPTDTQYF. As DNA, the CDR3 is TGCAGCGTTGAAGGAGACCCTCCCACAGATACGCAGTATTTT.

Many counts were recorded for this clonotype. The chain couples TRBV6-1 to TRBJ2-6; D ambiguous. The CDR3 is made up of 14 amino acids. Germline CDR1 is MNHNS and CDR2 is SASEGT. V dropped 8 bases and J dropped 0 bases, with 8 bases sitting between them. CDR3 DNA: TGTGCCAGCTGGTCGGGCTCTGGGGCCAACGTCCTGACTTTC. This translates into CASWSGSGANVLTF.

The chain recombines TRBV24-1 with TRBJ2-3, with 8 nucleotides matching TRBD1. This CDR3 is 13 amino acids long. The germline V gene encodes CDR1 KGHDR and CDR2 SFDVKD. V dropped 9 bases and J dropped 1; count of bases not matched to a gene: 2. CDR3 in DNA: TGTGCCACCGGGGGACAGGGCACAGATACGCAGTATTTT. This gives the protein CATGGQGTDTQYF.

This clonotype was seen many times. CDR3 loop: CASGAPSEGVYEQYF. The CDR3 nucleotides are TGTGCTAGTGGTGCCCCATCCGAAGGGGTTTACGAGCAGTACTTC. The chain couples TRBV12-5 to TRBJ2-7; the D gene is possibly TRBD1 (5 bases). There are 15 residues in the CDR3. V lost 5 bases and J 4 bases, leaving 18 bases between the germline ends. CDR1 and CDR2 (germline): LGHNT, FRNRAP.

This clonotype was observed many times. The J gene is TRBJ1-1, the V gene TRBV5-1; D is possibly TRBD1 (6 bases). Trimming stripped 0 bases from V and 5 bases from J, with 11 bases between. CDR3 length: 14 residues. The germline V gene encodes CDR1 SGHRS and CDR2 YFSETQ. The CDR3 here is CASSLEAGATEAFF. CDR3 bases: TGCGCCAGCAGCTTGGAGGCGGGGGCGACTGAAGCTTTCTTT.

In its sample, this clonotype was seen many times. The chain has TRBV4-1 and TRBJ2-3; 8 positions agree with TRBD2. This CDR3 has 17 residues. V shed 0 bases, J shed 1 base, and the junction held 6 bases outside the gene matches. Looked up from germline, CDR1 is MGHRA and CDR2 is YSYEKL. CDR3 nucleotide sequence: TGCGCCAGCAGCCAAGATTATACGGGAGGGGGCACAGATACGCAGTATTTT. This codes for CASSQDYTGGGTDTQYF.

This clonotype was found many times. J is TRBJ1-6 and V is TRBV10-3, with 8 positions matching TRBD1. This CDR3 is 13 amino acids long. Germline trimming cut 6 bases from V and 10 bases from J; bases unmatched to any gene: 5. Germline assignment: CDR1 ENHRY and CDR2 SYGVKD. DNA of the CDR3: TGTGCCATCAGGGAGGACAGGGTCTCACCCCTCCACTTT. This gives the protein CAIREDRVSPLHF.

In this sample, this clonotype turned up many times. The chain couples TRBV5-4 to TRBJ2-3, with no clear D. Trimming took off 5 bases at V and 2 bases at J, with 6 bases between the two ends. CDR1 and CDR2 from the germline V gene are SGHNT and YYREEE (reference sequence). The CDR3 has 12 amino acids. The CDR3 sequence: CASSWDTDTQYF. The DNA of the CDR3 is TGTGCCAGCAGTTGGGACACAGATACGCAGTATTTT.

This clonotype has at least ten counts. The chain recombines TRBV30 with TRBJ1-1, with a possible D match to TRBD1 (5 bases). Trimming cost V 5 bases and J 1 base, with 14 bases left between them. This CDR3 has 14 amino acids. Germline loops: CDR1 GTSNPN, CDR2 SVGIG (reference sequence). The chain's CDR3 is CAWDPGLPNTEAFF. The CDR3, as DNA: TGTGCCTGGGATCCGGGACTCCCGAACACTGAAGCTTTCTTT.

This clonotype was detected many times. This chain links TRBV11-2 with TRBJ2-6; no reliable D call. Germline CDR1 is SGHAT and CDR2 is FQNNGV. The CDR3 is 14 residues long. Trimming cost V 3 bases and J 4 bases, with 7 bases left between them. CDR3 protein: CASSLLSGANVLTF. CDR3 DNA sequence: TGTGCCAGCAGCTTGCTATCCGGGGCCAACGTCCTGACTTTC. The full variable domain, with the rest looked up from reference TRBV11-2 and TRBJ2-6, is EAGVAQSPRYKIIEKRQSVAFWCNPISGHATLYWYQQILGQGPKLLIQFQNNGVVDDSQLPKDRFSAERLKGVDSTLKIQPAKLEDSAVYLCASSLLSGANVLTFGAGSRLTVL.

This clonotype was seen repeatedly, ten times or more. The rearrangement links TRBV7-2 to TRBJ2-1; the match to TRBD2 covers 8 bases. CDR1 is SGHTA, CDR2 FQGNSA, per germline. The CDR3 contains 15 residues. The ends lost 4 bases at V and 8 bases at J; junction bases unmatched: 10. In nucleotides, the CDR3 is TGTGCCAGCAGCTCGACAGCGGGAGTAGTCGATGAGCAGTTCTTC. It is translated as CASSSTAGVVDEQFF.

This clonotype was seen repeatedly, ten times or more. The rearrangement uses TRBV20-1 and TRBJ2-2; the match to TRBD2 covers 13 bases. The junction had 3 bases not matched to a gene; V was cut back by 0 bases and J by 5 bases. Germline V gene data show CDR1 as DFQATT and CDR2 as SNEGSKA (reference sequence). CDR3 size: 16 residues. The CDR3 reads CSARDMTSGRTGELFF. The CDR3 region has the DNA TGCAGTGCTAGAGACATGACTAGCGGGAGGACCGGGGAGCTGTTTTTT.

The table lists this clonotype with many counts. The chain recombines TRBV7-8 with TRBJ2-3, with 7 bases fitting TRBD2. The V and J ends lost 6 bases and 0 bases, in that order; junction bases with no gene match: 6. Germline CDR1 and CDR2: SGHVS and FQNEAQ. The CDR3 extends over 15 amino acids. The CDR3 region is CASRRGGGSTDTQYF. In DNA, the CDR3 is TGTGCCAGCAGGCGAGGCGGGGGTAGCACAGATACGCAGTATTTT.

Ten or more counts support this clonotype. The V gene is TRBV28, the J gene TRBJ1-2; the match to TRBD1 covers 7 bases. Germline trimming cut 5 bases from V and 6 bases from J; bases unmatched to any gene: 12. Germline V gene lookup returns CDR1 MDHEN and CDR2 SYDVKM. This CDR3 has 15 residues. This CDR3 reads CASSPRTGVLDGYTF. The CDR3 DNA is TGTGCCAGCAGTCCCAGAACAGGGGTCCTCGATGGCTACACCTTC.

This clonotype was observed many times. The J gene is TRBJ2-1, the V gene TRBV6-2 or TRBV6-3, with a tentative D call TRBD2 (6 bases). Per germline, CDR1 MNHEY and CDR2 SVGEGT. The CDR3 is 17 amino acids. V gave up 6 bases and J gave up 3 bases, with 21 bases separating them. Here the CDR3 reads CASSHPTGTAIYNEQFF. CDR3 in DNA: TGTGCCAGCAGCCACCCGACCGGGACTGCAATCTACAATGAGCAGTTCTTC.

A note on this clonotype: Given a much more abundant clone one base away, this may be a read error. The rearrangement links TRBV20-1 to TRBJ2-1; D is possibly TRBD1 (6 bases). V was clipped by 6 bases and J by 9 bases, with 18 bases between them. This CDR3 has 13 amino acids. The V gene's germline CDR1 is DFQATT and CDR2 SNEGSKA (reference sequence). CDR3 bases: TGCAGTGCCCCTGACAGGCGAGTATTTGAGCAGTTCTTC. Translated: CSAPDRRVFEQFF.